Listed below are T cell receptor beta chains from one sample, sequenced in a study of identical twins. TCRdb re-derived calls from the 5' RACE reads in MiXCR, one entry per CDR3 protein. The repertoire holds hundreds of thousands of distinct CDR3 sequences, with approximately 6% as singletons. The sample consisted of naive T cells sorted from blood. All receptors derive from a man younger than 30 in good health. CDR3s include the opening cysteine and the closing phenylalanine or tryptophan.

J gene | V gene | CDR3 protein
TRBJ2-3 | TRBV29-1 | CSVTSRTSTDTQYF
TRBJ2-1 | TRBV10-3 | CAISATTGYNEQFF
TRBJ2-3 | TRBV20-1 | CSAAPGTSGSKWADTQYF
TRBJ2-5 | TRBV15 | CATSWYRAGVQTQYF
TRBJ2-5 | TRBV6-2/TRBV6-3 | CASAAGEVETQYF
TRBJ2-1 | TRBV24-1 | CATHDSGEQEQFF
TRBJ2-7 | TRBV28 | CASSGTGVVEQYF
TRBJ2-7 | TRBV12-3/TRBV12-4 | CASSKNPGQPGYEQYF
TRBJ2-1 | TRBV10-1 | CASSEASGYLGNEQFF
TRBJ1-4 | TRBV21-1 | CASSNSSGTNEKLFF
TRBJ2-1 | TRBV20-1 | CSARDLRSGANGQFF
TRBJ1-5 | TRBV20-1 | CSARLSGEQPQHF
TRBJ2-1 | TRBV25-1 | CASSVGAGTNEQFF
TRBJ2-1 | TRBV14 | CASNRGTYNEQFF
TRBJ2-1 | TRBV19 | CARTCGTNSYNEQFF
TRBJ1-1 | TRBV4-3 | CASSQDLEEAFF
TRBJ2-2 | TRBV20-1 | CSARDAAHSPPQANTGELFF
TRBJ2-1 | TRBV6-2/TRBV6-3 | CASRDYPGDEQFF
TRBJ2-4 | TRBV6-5 | CASSYSLRSLAKNIQYF
TRBJ2-2 | TRBV24-1 | CATSDLTGRHTGELFF
TRBJ2-2 | TRBV24-1 | CATSEPVTGELFF
TRBJ1-1 | TRBV12-3/TRBV12-4 | CASSSKPPGQNTEAFF
TRBJ2-3 | TRBV15 | CATSRGGGGNTDTQYF
TRBJ2-7 | TRBV25-1 | CASSDTNSYEQYF
TRBJ1-6 | TRBV20-1 | CSASSQNNSPLHF
TRBJ2-6 | TRBV18 | CASSPPYRAPGGANVLTF
TRBJ1-1 | TRBV29-1 | CSAWDRKTEAFF
TRBJ2-2 | TRBV4-2 | CASSQDRLVPGELFF
TRBJ1-4 | TRBV20-1 | CSARRVQAINEKLFF
TRBJ1-1 | TRBV12-3/TRBV12-4 | CASSLVGTPNTEAFF
TRBJ1-4 | TRBV4-2 | CASSHDPGATNEKLFF
TRBJ1-2 | TRBV15 | CATSRGYGYTF
TRBJ2-2 | TRBV2 | CASRGNLAANTGELFF
TRBJ2-1 | TRBV20-1 | CSARPRGLYNEQFF